A single TCR beta chain is shown here with its context. This sample was included in a study of shared clonotypes between healthy human individuals. The repertoire was sequenced with immunoSEQ multiplex PCR; TCRdb's copy has only in-frame clones and lacks some. The table lists approximately 2,300,000 clones, about 90% of them singletons. The germline CDR1 and CDR2 sequences are MNHEY and SMNVEV (reference sequence). CDR3 size: 16 residues. Trimming at V came to 8 bases and at J to 9 bases, leaving 17 bases not matched to a gene. This chain connects TRBV27 to TRBJ2-1; 9 bases fit TRBD2. The TCR was taken from a man aged 18 to 30 in good health. Some clones in this sample may be carry-over from other donors' samples. Sequenced: naive CD4+ T cells from PBMCs. Indicated subset: CD45RA+ positively selected. This CDR3 reads CASWPHGLAGLGEQFF. Written as DNA, the CDR3 is TGTGCCAGCTGGCCACACGGCCTAGCGGGACTTGGTGAGCAGTTCTTC.